This TCR beta chain was identified in a study of blood T cell repertoires in COVID-19. Study in general: Some COVID-19 samples were acute and others convalescent; all came from the United States, Italy and Spain. From T cells, B-cell-depleted T cells, or PBMCs came the material, which was cDNA or gDNA.

The ends lost 4 bases at V and 3 bases at J; junction bases unmatched: 4. The CDR3 consists of 15 residues. Germline CDR1 SGHTS, CDR2 YDEGEE. Per the authors' pipeline: How many nucleated cells were present was estimated from reference gene primer amplification. Repertoires were generated with immunoSEQ multiplex PCR, while TCRdb's copy carries only in-frame clones and drops some. The D gene and trimming were derived from the DNA, and the V and J assignments and clone size from that table. The sample holds some 200,000 clones, about 87% seen once. The rearrangement links TRBV5-8 to TRBJ2-1; 10 positions agree with TRBD2. Specimen: peripheral blood. The sequence was obtained from a man in his 70s with acute or convalescent COVID-19. The chain's CDR3 is CASSAGTSVYNEQFF. CDR3 bases: TGTGCCAGCAGCGCCGGGACTAGCGTCTACAATGAGCAGTTCTTC. The variable domain in full, with the rest retrieved from reference TRBV5-8 and TRBJ2-1, is EAGVTQSPTHLIKTRGQQATLRCSPISGHTSVYWYQQALGLGLQFLLWYDEGEERNRGNFPPRFSGRQFPNYSSELNVNALELEDSALYLCASSAGTSVYNEQFFGPGTRLTVL.